Below, 16 T cell receptor beta chains from the same sample are listed, as sequenced in a study of T-cell reconstitution after alpha-beta-depleted transplantation in children. Unique molecular identifiers featured in how the TCRbeta library was prepared. TCRdb recomputed calls from the PCR reads with MiXCR, one row per CDR3 protein. Of some 200,000 distinct CDR3 sequences listed, more than 6.5% are singletons. This specimen consisted of PBMCs from the stem cell graft donor, obtained from the stem cell graft. The source is a human donor who donated a stem cell graft to a child with Wiskott-Aldrich syndrome.

This clonotype turned up a few times. This rearrangement joins TRBV19 to TRBJ2-7; D not certain. Germline V gene sequence: CDR1 LNHDA, CDR2 SQIVND (reference sequence). V was shortened by 6 bases and J by 0 bases, with 9 bases between the two germline ends. The CDR3 extends over 13 amino acids. In nucleotides, the CDR3 is TGTGCCAGTAGCGCAGGACGCTCCTACGAGCAGTACTTC. It specifies CASSAGRSYEQYF. The full variable domain, in which reference TRBV19 and TRBJ2-7 provide the parts outside the CDR3, is DGGITQSPKYLFRKEGQNVTLSCEQNLNHDAMYWYRQDPGQGLRLIYYSQIVNDFQKGDIAEGYSVSREKKESFPLTVTSAQKNPTAFYLCASSAGRSYEQYFGPGTRLTVT.

Many counts were recorded for this clonotype. This chain joins TRBV5-1 and TRBJ2-7; D gene uncertain. V was clipped by 0 bases and J by 6 bases, with 7 bases between them. Germline V gene sequence: CDR1 SGHRS, CDR2 YFSETQ. This CDR3 is built from 12 residues. The DNA for the CDR3 is TGCGCCAGCAGCTTGGAGGGCCGCGAGCAGTACTTC. It yields the protein CASSLEGREQYF.

This clonotype was counted many times. The genes are TRBV5-1 and TRBJ2-3; no clear D. The CDR3 contains 14 residues. V lost 4 bases to trimming and J lost 2 bases, with 11 bases between them. Germline values: CDR1 SGHRS, CDR2 YFSETQ. For the CDR3, the DNA is TGCGCCAGCAGCCGGGCACAGTCCACAGATACGCAGTATTTT. This sequence encodes CASSRAQSTDTQYF.

In this sample, this clonotype turned up many times. The rearrangement joins TRBV6-5 to TRBJ1-2; 10 nucleotides agree with TRBD1. After removal of 6 bases from V and 6 bases from J, the junction contained 16 bases not matched to a gene. The CDR3 spans 17 residues. The V gene's germline CDR1 is MNHEY and CDR2 SVGAGI. As DNA, the CDR3 is TGTGCCAGCAGACCAAAACCGGGACAGGGGCCCTTCGATGGCTACACCTTC. This gives the protein CASRPKPGQGPFDGYTF.

This clonotype was recorded a few times. The chain carries TRBV5-1 and TRBJ1-4; D is undetermined. The CDR3 sequence is 16 residues long. Germline V gene lookup returns CDR1 SGHRS and CDR2 YFSETQ. Trimming cost V 4 bases and J 0 bases, with 13 bases left between them. CDR3 residues: CASSGSSATTNEKLFF. The CDR3 DNA follows: TGCGCCAGCAGCGGATCCTCCGCTACAACTAATGAAAAACTGTTTTTT.

This clonotype was seen at least ten times. This chain connects TRBV4-2 to TRBJ2-6, with a tentative D call TRBD1 (6 bases). Germline V gene data show CDR1 as LGHNA and CDR2 as YNFKEQ. The CDR3 is 16 residues long. V was cut by 0 bases and J by 2 bases, with 8 bases left in between. CDR3 residues: CASSQDEGAGANVLTF. CDR3 bases: TGTGCCAGCAGCCAAGATGAGGGGGCTGGGGCCAACGTCCTGACTTTC.

This clonotype was picked up many times. The chain couples TRBV12-3 or TRBV12-4 to TRBJ1-1, with TRBD1 matching over 9 bases. V lost 6 bases and J lost 5; bases outside the gene matches: 7. The length of the CDR3 is 14 residues. The CDR3 DNA is TGTGCCAGCAGACTTACAGGGGGCATGACTGAAGCTTTCTTT. This gives the protein CASRLTGGMTEAFF.

This clonotype was seen ten or more times. The V call is TRBV4-1, the J call TRBJ1-1; D is ambiguous. V lost 1 base, J lost 0 bases, and 18 bases lay in between. This CDR3 is built from 18 residues. The germline gives CDR1 MGHRA, CDR2 YSYEKL. The CDR3 DNA follows: TGCGCCAGCAGCCAAGGGCAACTGGGCAGAAGACTGAACACTGAAGCTTTCTTT. Translated: CASSQGQLGRRLNTEAFF.

This clonotype was counted a few times. V gene TRBV7-9 combines with J gene TRBJ2-7; tentative D call: TRBD2 (6 bases). The germline V and J ends were trimmed by 5 bases and 3 bases, with 17 bases remaining between them. Germline CDR1 SEHNR, CDR2 FQNEAQ (reference sequence). This CDR3 is built from 15 residues. This CDR3 reads CASSHTGTYRYEQYF. For the CDR3, the DNA is TGTGCCAGCAGCCACACCGGGACTTACCGCTACGAGCAGTACTTC.

This clonotype was detected many times. V gene TRBV5-1 combines with J gene TRBJ2-1, with no clear D. The germline V gene encodes CDR1 SGHRS and CDR2 YFSETQ. The CDR3 extends over 14 amino acids. V shed 3 bases and J shed 7 bases, with 14 bases lying between them. The CDR3 DNA sequence: TGCGCCAGCAGCTCCACCTCAGACATTAATGAGCAGTTCTTC. This codes for CASSSTSDINEQFF. Filled out from reference TRBV5-1 and TRBJ2-1, the complete variable domain reads KAGVTQTPRYLIKTRGQQVTLSCSPISGHRSVSWYQQTPGQGLQFLFEYFSETQRNKGNFPGRFSGRQFSNSRSEMNVSTLELGDSALYLCASSSTSDINEQFFGPGTRLTVL.

This clonotype showed up many times. CDR3 in DNA: TGTGCCACCACGGGCCGGAAAGGCAATGAGCAGTTCTTC. Translation gives CATTGRKGNEQFF. This chain joins TRBV10-3 and TRBJ2-1; D unresolved. Germline assignment: CDR1 ENHRY and CDR2 SYGVKD. The CDR3 totals 13 residues. V lost 10 bases and J 6 bases, leaving 16 bases between the germline ends.

Remarks on this clonotype: This may stem from a read error, because a much larger clone lies one nucleotide away. The chain joins TRBV5-5 to TRBJ2-7, with 8 bases fitting TRBD2. This CDR3 comprises 15 residues. V shed 5 bases, J shed 7 bases, and the junction held 14 bases outside the gene matches. CDR1 and CDR2 (germline): SGHKS, YYEKEE (reference sequence). Here the CDR3 reads CASRLMASGPPEQYF. CDR3 nucleotide sequence: TGTGCCAGCAGATTGATGGCTAGCGGGCCGCCTGAGCAGTACTTC.

This clonotype has ten or more counts. The V gene is TRBV5-8, the J gene TRBJ1-1, with D perhaps TRBD1 (5 bases). Germline values: CDR1 SGHTS, CDR2 YDEGEE. The CDR3 is 16 amino acids. Trimming left V 6 bases short and J 4 bases short, with 22 bases between. CDR3 sequence reads: CASTPGPGRVGTEAFF. The CDR3 DNA sequence: TGTGCCAGCACCCCGGGACCCGGCCGAGTGGGCACTGAAGCTTTCTTT. The full variable domain, in which reference TRBV5-8 and TRBJ1-1 provide the parts outside the CDR3, is EAGVTQSPTHLIKTRGQQATLRCSPISGHTSVYWYQQALGLGLQFLLWYDEGEERNRGNFPPRFSGRQFPNYSSELNVNALELEDSALYLCASTPGPGRVGTEAFFGQGTRLTVV.

There are many counts of this clonotype. The CDR3 protein is CASSARRQGLRVQDTQYF. CDR3 nucleotides: TGTGCCAGCAGCGCCCGTCGACAGGGGCTACGGGTCCAAGATACGCAGTATTTT. The V call is TRBV9, the J call TRBJ2-3; TRBD1 aligns across 8 bases. The CDR3 has 18 residues. The V gene end was trimmed by 3 bases and the J gene end by 5 bases; junction bases not matched to a gene: 17. The germline CDR1 and CDR2 sequences are SGDLS and YYNGEE.

This clonotype has at least ten counts. The CDR3: CAISEPGQGYEQYF. CDR3 in DNA: TGTGCCATCAGTGAGCCCGGACAGGGCTACGAGCAGTACTTC. The chain couples TRBV10-3 to TRBJ2-7; 8 bases line up with TRBD1. Per germline, CDR1 ENHRY and CDR2 SYGVKD. With V trimmed by 2 bases and J by 3 bases, 3 bases remained unmatched. The CDR3 contains 14 residues.

This clonotype has at least ten counts. The chain joins TRBV25-1 to TRBJ2-1; D gene uncertain. Germline values: CDR1 MGHDK, CDR2 SYGVNS. Trimming took 0 bases from V and 8 from J, leaving 14 bases between them. This CDR3 contains 15 residues. The CDR3 region has the DNA TGTGCCAGCAGTGAATATTTAAGGCAGATCGATGAGCAGTTCTTC. Protein product: CASSEYLRQIDEQFF.